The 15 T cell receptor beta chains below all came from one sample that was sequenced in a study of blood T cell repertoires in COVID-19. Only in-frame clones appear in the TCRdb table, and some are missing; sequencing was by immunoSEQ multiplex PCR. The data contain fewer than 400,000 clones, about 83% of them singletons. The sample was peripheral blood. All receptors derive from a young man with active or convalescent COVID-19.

The CDR3 protein is CASSFGTGPTDTQYF. As DNA, the CDR3 is TGTGCCAGCAGCTTTGGGACAGGGCCCACAGATACGCAGTATTTT. The chain is built from TRBV5-8 and TRBJ2-3; 9 positions agree with TRBD1. V shed 2 bases and J 2 bases; nucleotides not matched to a gene: 3. CDR3 length: 15 residues. From germline, CDR1 is SGHTS and CDR2 YDEGEE.

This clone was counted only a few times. The DNA of the CDR3 is TGTGCCAGCAGCTCCACAGGACAGGGGGGGGAAAAACTGTTTTTT. Translated, it gives CASSSTGQGGEKLFF. The V gene is TRBV7-2, the J gene TRBJ1-4; 10 bases match TRBD1. The trim removed 4 bases at V and 8 bases at J, leaving 7 bases unmatched. The CDR3 has 15 residues. From germline, CDR1 is SGHTA and CDR2 FQGNSA.

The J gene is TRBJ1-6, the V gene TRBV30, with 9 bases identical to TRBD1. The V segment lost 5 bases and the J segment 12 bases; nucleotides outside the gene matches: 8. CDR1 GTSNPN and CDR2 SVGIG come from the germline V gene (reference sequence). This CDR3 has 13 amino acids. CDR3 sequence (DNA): TGTGCCTGGGCCGGGACAGGGAAAGGACCCCTCCACTTT. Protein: CAWAGTGKGPLHF.

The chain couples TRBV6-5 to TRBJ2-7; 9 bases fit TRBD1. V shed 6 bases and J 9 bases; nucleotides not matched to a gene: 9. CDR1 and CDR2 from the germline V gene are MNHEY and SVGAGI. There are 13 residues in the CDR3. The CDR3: CASRHSGTGWQYF. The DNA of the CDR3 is TGTGCCAGCAGGCACTCCGGGACAGGGTGGCAGTACTTC.

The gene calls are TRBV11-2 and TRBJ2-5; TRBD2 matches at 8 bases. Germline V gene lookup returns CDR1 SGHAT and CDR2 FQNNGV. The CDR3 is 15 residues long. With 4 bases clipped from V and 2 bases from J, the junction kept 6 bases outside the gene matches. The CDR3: CASSSGGAAQETQYF. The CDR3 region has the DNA TGTGCCAGCAGCTCGGGAGGGGCCGCTCAAGAGACCCAGTACTTC. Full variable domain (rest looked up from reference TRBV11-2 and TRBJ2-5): EAGVAQSPRYKIIEKRQSVAFWCNPISGHATLYWYQQILGQGPKLLIQFQNNGVVDDSQLPKDRFSAERLKGVDSTLKIQPAKLEDSAVYLCASSSGGAAQETQYFGPGTRLLVL.

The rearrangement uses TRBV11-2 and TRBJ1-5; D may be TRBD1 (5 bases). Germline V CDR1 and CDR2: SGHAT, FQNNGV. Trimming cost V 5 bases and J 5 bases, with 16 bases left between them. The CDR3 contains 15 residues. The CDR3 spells CASSPPGGEDQPQHF. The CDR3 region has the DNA TGTGCCAGCAGCCCACCGGGGGGAGAGGATCAGCCCCAGCATTTT. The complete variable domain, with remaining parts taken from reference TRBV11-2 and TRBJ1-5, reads EAGVAQSPRYKIIEKRQSVAFWCNPISGHATLYWYQQILGQGPKLLIQFQNNGVVDDSQLPKDRFSAERLKGVDSTLKIQPAKLEDSAVYLCASSPPGGEDQPQHFGDGTRLSIL.

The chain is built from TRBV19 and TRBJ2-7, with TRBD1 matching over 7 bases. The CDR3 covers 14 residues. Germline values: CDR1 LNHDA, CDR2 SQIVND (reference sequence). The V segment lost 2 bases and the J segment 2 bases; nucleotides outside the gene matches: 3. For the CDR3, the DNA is TGTGCCAGTAGTATACGGGACAGCACCTACGAGCAGTACTTC. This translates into CASSIRDSTYEQYF.

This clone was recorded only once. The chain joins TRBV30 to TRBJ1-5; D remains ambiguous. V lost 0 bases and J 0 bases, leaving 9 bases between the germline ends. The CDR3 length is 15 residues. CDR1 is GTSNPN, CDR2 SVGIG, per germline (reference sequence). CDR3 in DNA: TGTGCCTGGAGTGTATGGGCTGGTAGCAATCAGCCCCAGCATTTT. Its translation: CAWSVWAGSNQPQHF.

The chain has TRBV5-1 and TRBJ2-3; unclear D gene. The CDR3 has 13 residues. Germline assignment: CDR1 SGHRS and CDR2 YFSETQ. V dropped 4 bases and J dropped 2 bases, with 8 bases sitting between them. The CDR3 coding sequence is TGCGCCAGCAGCAAAGGAGACACAGATACGCAGTATTTT. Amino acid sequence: CASSKGDTDTQYF.

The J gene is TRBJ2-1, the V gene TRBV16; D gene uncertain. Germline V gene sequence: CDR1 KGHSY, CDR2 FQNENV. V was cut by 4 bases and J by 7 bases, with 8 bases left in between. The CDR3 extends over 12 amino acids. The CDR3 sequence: CASSLVRNEQFF. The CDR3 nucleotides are TGTGCCAGCAGCCTTGTACGGAATGAGCAGTTCTTC.

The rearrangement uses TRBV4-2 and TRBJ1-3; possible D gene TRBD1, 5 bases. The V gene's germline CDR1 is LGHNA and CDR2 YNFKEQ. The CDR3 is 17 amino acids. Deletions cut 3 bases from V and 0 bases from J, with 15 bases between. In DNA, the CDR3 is TGTGCCAGCAGCCACTTGATTCAGGGAATCTCTGGAAACACCATATATTTT. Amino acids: CASSHLIQGISGNTIYF.

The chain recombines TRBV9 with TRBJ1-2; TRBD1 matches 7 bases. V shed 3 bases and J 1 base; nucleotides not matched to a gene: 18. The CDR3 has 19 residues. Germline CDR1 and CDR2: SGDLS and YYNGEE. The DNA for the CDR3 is TGTGCCAGCAGCGGAGTAGACAGGGAGTCAGCGAAATTTAACTATGGCTACACCTTC. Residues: CASSGVDRESAKFNYGYTF.

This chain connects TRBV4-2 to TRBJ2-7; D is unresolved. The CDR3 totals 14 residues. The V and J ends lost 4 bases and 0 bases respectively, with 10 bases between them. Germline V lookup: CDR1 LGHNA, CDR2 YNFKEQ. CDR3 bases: TGTGCCAGCAGCCCCTACGGAGCCTCCTACGAGCAGTACTTC. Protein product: CASSPYGASYEQYF.

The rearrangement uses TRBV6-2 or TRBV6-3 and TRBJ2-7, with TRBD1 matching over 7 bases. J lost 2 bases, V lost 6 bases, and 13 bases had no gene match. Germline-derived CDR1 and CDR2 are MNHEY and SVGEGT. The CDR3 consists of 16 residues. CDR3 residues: CASSPPNRGRAYEQYF. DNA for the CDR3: TGTGCCAGCAGCCCCCCCAACAGGGGACGAGCCTACGAGCAGTACTTC.

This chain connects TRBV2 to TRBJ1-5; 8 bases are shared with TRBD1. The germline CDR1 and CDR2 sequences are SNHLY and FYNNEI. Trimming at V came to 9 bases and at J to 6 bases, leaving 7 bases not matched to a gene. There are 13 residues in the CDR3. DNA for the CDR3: TGTGCCAGTCAGGACAGGGTGGCTCAGCCCCAGCATTTT. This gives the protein CASQDRVAQPQHF.